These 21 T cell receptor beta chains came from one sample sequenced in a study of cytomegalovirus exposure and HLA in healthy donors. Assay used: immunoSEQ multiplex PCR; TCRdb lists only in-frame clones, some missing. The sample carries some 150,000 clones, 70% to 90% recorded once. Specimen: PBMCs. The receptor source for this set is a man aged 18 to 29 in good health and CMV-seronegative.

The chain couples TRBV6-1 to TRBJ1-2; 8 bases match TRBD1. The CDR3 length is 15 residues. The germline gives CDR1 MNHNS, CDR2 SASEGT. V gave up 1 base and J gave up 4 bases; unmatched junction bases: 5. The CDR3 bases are TGTGCCAGCAGTGAAGGATTGGGACAGGTCTATGGCTACACCTTC. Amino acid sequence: CASSEGLGQVYGYTF.

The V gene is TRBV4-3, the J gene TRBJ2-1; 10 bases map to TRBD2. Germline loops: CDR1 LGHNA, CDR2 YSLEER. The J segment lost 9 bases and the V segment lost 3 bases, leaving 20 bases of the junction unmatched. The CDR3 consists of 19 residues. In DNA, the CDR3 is TGCGCCAGCAGCCAGCGATTTGTAGAGCTAGCGGGAGACATCAGTGAGCAGTTCTTC. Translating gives CASSQRFVELAGDISEQFF.

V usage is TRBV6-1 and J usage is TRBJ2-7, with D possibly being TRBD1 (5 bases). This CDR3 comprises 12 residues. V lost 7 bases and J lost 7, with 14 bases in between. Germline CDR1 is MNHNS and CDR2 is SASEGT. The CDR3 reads CASNRTPLEQYF. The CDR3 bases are TGTGCCAGCAATAGGACACCTTTGGAGCAGTACTTC.

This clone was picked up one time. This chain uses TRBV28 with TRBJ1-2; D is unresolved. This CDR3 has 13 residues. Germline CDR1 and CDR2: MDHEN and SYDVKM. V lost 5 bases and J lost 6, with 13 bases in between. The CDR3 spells CASSLEGYHGYTF. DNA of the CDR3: TGTGCCAGCAGTCTGGAGGGATATCATGGCTACACCTTC.

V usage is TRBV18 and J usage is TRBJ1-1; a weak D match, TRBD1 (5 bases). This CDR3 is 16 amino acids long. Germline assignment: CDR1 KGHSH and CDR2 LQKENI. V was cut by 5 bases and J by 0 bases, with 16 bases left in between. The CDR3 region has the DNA TGTGCCAGCTCAAGTACCGATCAGACAGTGAACACTGAAGCTTTCTTT. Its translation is CASSSTDQTVNTEAFF.

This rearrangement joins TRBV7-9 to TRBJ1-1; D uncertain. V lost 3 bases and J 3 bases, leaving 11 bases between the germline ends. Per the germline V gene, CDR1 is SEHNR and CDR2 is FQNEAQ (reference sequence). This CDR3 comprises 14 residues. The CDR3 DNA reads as TGTGCCAGCAGCTTTGCGGGAAAGGACACTGAAGCTTTCTTT. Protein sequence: CASSFAGKDTEAFF.

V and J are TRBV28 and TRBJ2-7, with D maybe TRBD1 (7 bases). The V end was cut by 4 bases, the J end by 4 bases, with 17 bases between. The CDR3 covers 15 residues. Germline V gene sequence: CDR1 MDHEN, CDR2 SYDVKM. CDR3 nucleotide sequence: TGTGCCAGCAGTTGGAGGGGGCGGAGGGTATACGAGCAGTACGTC. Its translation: CASSWRGRRVYEQYV.

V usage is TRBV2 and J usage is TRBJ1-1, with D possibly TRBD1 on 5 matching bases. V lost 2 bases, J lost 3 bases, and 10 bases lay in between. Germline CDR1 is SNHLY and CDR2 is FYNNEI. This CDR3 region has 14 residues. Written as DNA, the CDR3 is TGTGCCAGCAGTGAAAGGGGCCGGGACACTGAAGCTTTCTTT. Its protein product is CASSERGRDTEAFF.

In nucleotides, the CDR3 is TGTGCCAGCAGGGGACTTGTTGAAAAACTGTTTTTT. Translating it yields CASRGLVEKLFF. This sequence joins TRBV28 and TRBJ1-4, with TRBD1 as a possible D gene (5 bases). The germline V gene has CDR1 MDHEN and CDR2 SYDVKM. V lost 6 bases, J lost 7 bases, and 9 bases lay in between. The CDR3 consists of 12 residues. Based on the CDR3 plus reference TRBV28 and TRBJ1-4, the full variable domain is DVKVTQSSRYLVKRTGEKVFLECVQDMDHENMFWYRQDPGLGLRLIYFSYDVKMKEKGDIPEGYSVSREKKERFSLILESASTNQTSMYLCASRGLVEKLFFGSGTQLSVL.

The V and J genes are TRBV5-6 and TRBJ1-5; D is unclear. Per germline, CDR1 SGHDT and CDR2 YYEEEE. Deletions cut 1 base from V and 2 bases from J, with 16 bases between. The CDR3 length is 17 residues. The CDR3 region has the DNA TGTGCCAGCAGCTTGTGGGTCTCGGGAAGAGGCAATCAGCCCCAGCATTTT. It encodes CASSLWVSGRGNQPQHF.

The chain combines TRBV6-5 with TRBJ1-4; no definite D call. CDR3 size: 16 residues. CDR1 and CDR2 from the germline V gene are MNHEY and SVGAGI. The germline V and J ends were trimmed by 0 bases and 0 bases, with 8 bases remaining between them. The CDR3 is CASSYSTTSTNEKLFF. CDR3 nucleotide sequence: TGTGCCAGCAGTTACTCGACAACGTCAACTAATGAAAAACTGTTTTTT.

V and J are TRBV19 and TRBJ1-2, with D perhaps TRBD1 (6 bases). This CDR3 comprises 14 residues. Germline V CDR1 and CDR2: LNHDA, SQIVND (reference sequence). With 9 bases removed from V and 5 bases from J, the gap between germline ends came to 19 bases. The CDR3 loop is CASAPSDSSYGYTF. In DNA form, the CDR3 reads TGTGCCAGCGCCCCGTCGGACAGCTCATATGGCTACACCTTC.

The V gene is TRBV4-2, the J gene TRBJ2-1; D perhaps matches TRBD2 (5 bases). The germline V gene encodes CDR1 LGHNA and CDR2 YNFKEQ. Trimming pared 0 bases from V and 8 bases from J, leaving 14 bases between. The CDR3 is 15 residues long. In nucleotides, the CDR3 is TGTGCCAGCAGCCAAGAACGGCTAGGAGGAGATGAGCAGTTCTTC. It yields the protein CASSQERLGGDEQFF.

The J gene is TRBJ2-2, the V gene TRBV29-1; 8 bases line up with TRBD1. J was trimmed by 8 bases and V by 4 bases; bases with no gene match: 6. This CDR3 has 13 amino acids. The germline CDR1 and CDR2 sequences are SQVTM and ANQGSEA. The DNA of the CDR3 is TGCAGCGTTGCTCGGGACAGGAGGGGGGAGCTGTTTTTT. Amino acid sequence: CSVARDRRGELFF.

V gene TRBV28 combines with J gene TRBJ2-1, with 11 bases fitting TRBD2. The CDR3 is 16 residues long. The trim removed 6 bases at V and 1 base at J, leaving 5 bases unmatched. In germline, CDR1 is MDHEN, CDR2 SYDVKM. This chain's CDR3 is CASSLTSGTSYNEQFF. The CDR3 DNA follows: TGTGCCAGCAGCCTGACTAGCGGGACGTCCTACAATGAGCAGTTCTTC.

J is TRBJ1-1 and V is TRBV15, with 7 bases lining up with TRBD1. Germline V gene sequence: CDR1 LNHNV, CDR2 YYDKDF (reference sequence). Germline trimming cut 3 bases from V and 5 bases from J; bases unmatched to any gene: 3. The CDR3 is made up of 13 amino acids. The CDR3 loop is CATSSTGETEAFF. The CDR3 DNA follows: TGTGCCACCAGCAGTACAGGGGAGACTGAAGCTTTCTTT.

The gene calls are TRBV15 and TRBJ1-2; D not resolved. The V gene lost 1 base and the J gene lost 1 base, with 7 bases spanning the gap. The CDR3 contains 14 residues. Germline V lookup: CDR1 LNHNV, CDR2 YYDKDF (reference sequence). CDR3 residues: CATSRVESNYGYTF. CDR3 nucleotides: TGTGCCACCAGCAGAGTGGAGAGTAACTATGGCTACACCTTC.

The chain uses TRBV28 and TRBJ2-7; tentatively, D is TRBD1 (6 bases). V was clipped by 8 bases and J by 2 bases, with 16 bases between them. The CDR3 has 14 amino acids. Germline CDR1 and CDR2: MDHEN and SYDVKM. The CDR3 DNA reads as TGTGCCAGCCGAACCGGACAGACTCCCTACGAGCAGTACTTC. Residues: CASRTGQTPYEQYF.

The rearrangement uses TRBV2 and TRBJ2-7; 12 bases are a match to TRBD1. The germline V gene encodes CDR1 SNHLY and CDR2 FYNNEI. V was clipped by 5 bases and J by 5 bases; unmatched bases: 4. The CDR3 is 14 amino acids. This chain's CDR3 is CASSSGQGANEQYF. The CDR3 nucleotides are TGTGCCAGCAGTTCGGGACAGGGGGCCAACGAGCAGTACTTC.

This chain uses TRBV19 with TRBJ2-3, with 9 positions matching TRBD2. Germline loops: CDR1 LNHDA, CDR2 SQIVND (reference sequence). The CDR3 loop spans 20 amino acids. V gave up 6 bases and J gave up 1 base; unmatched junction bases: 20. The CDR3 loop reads CASREAGGATVKSRTDTQYF. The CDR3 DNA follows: TGTGCCAGTAGAGAGGCGGGAGGGGCGACCGTTAAATCTCGCACAGATACGCAGTATTTT.

CDR3 amino acids: CASSGDGLASSGKIEQYF. The CDR3 DNA reads as TGTGCCAGCAGCGGGGACGGCTTGGCGTCCAGCGGGAAGATCGAGCAGTACTTC. The chain combines TRBV7-8 with TRBJ2-7; 7 nucleotides line up with TRBD2. Germline V gives CDR1 SGHVS, CDR2 FQNEAQ. V lost 5 bases, J lost 6 bases, and 22 bases stayed unmatched. The CDR3 runs to 18 residues.